This entry lists 31 T cell receptor beta chains sequenced from one sample in a study of shared clonotypes between healthy human individuals. Libraries were prepared by immunoSEQ multiplex PCR; TCRdb keeps only in-frame clonotypes and omits some of them. The sample lists nearly 1 million clones, 60% to 85% occurring once. Sequenced: memory CD4+ T cells sorted from blood. Subset described: CD45RA-negative fraction. Source of these receptors: a young man in good health.

The rearrangement uses TRBV5-6 and TRBJ1-4; TRBD1 is a possible D gene (5 bases). This CDR3 contains 15 residues. V was clipped by 0 bases and J by 10 bases, with 16 bases between them. In germline, CDR1 is SGHDT, CDR2 YYEEEE. CDR3 residues: CASSLANRGVGKLFF. CDR3 DNA sequence: TGTGCCAGCAGCTTGGCCAATAGGGGTGTCGGAAAACTGTTTTTT. Variable domain in full (rest from reference TRBV5-6 and TRBJ1-4): DAGVTQSPTHLIKTRGQQVTLRCSPKSGHDTVSWYQQALGQGPQFIFQYYEEEERQRGNFPDRFSGHQFPNYSSELNVNALLLGDSALYLCASSLANRGVGKLFFGSGTQLSVL.

The V and J genes are TRBV29-1 and TRBJ1-5; the match to TRBD1 covers 7 bases. This CDR3 is built from 13 residues. CDR1 SQVTM and CDR2 ANQGSEA come from the germline V gene. V gave up 6 bases and J gave up 7 bases; unmatched junction bases: 9. The CDR3 is CSVGDREYQPQHF. CDR3 in DNA: TGCAGCGTGGGTGACAGGGAGTACCAGCCCCAGCATTTT.

The sample holds many counts of this clone. The gene calls are TRBV2 and TRBJ2-3, with 7 positions matching TRBD2. V dropped 7 bases and J dropped 4; count of bases not matched to a gene: 14. The CDR3 is 16 residues long. Per the germline V gene, CDR1 is SNHLY and CDR2 is FYNNEI. For the CDR3, the DNA is TGTGCCAGCACCCCCGGAACGCGACTAGCCGCAGATACGCAGTATTTT. Its protein product is CASTPGTRLAADTQYF.

This clone was seen once. The rearrangement joins TRBV5-1 to TRBJ1-6; D perhaps matches TRBD1 (5 bases). The germline V gene encodes CDR1 SGHRS and CDR2 YFSETQ. V was shortened by 0 bases and J by 3 bases, with 10 bases between the two germline ends. This CDR3 region has 16 residues. CDR3 loop: CASSLGQTDYNSPLHF. The CDR3 DNA reads as TGCGCCAGCAGCTTGGGACAGACAGACTATAATTCACCCCTCCACTTT.

The gene calls are TRBV7-9 and TRBJ2-3; D call uncertain. V dropped 10 bases and J dropped 0 bases, with 14 bases sitting between them. There are 14 residues in the CDR3. Germline lookup yields CDR1 SEHNR and CDR2 FQNEAQ (reference sequence). CDR3 residues: CATMALTSTDTQYF. The CDR3 DNA is TGTGCCACCATGGCCTTAACTAGCACAGATACGCAGTATTTT.

The V gene is TRBV9, the J gene TRBJ2-3; D remains unclear. Germline V lookup: CDR1 SGDLS, CDR2 YYNGEE. This CDR3 spans 14 amino acids. Between the trimmed V and J ends, which lost 0 bases and 0 bases, there was a span of 5 bases. The CDR3 loop is CASSVGSSTDTQYF. The DNA of the CDR3 is TGTGCCAGCAGCGTAGGTAGTAGCACAGATACGCAGTATTTT. The whole variable domain, remainder taken from reference TRBV9 and TRBJ2-3, is DSGVTQTPKHLITATGQRVTLRCSPRSGDLSVYWYQQSLDQGLQFLIQYYNGEERAKGNILERFSAQQFPDLHSELNLSSLELGDSALYFCASSVGSSTDTQYFGPGTRLTVL.

The chain has TRBV9 and TRBJ2-7; 8 bases map to TRBD1. The CDR3 is 17 residues long. Germline V gene lookup returns CDR1 SGDLS and CDR2 YYNGEE. J gave up 2 bases and V 0 bases, and 10 bases lay outside the gene matches. The CDR3 spells CASSVGSGQGSPYEQYF. In DNA form, the CDR3 reads TGTGCCAGCAGCGTAGGGTCAGGACAGGGATCCCCCTACGAGCAGTACTTC.

The chain combines TRBV7-2 with TRBJ2-5; 7 nucleotides match TRBD1. Germline V CDR1 and CDR2: SGHTA, FQGNSA. The CDR3 has 15 amino acids. After removal of 0 bases from V and 5 bases from J, the junction contained 6 bases not matched to a gene. CDR3 protein: CASSLATGSRETQYF. The CDR3 DNA follows: TGTGCCAGCAGCTTAGCGACAGGGTCCAGGGAGACCCAGTACTTC.

The J gene is TRBJ1-5, the V gene TRBV18; D possibly corresponds to TRBD1 (6 bases). The CDR3 extends over 13 amino acids. CDR1 KGHSH and CDR2 LQKENI come from the germline V gene. The V end was cut by 3 bases, the J end by 7 bases, with 10 bases between. In DNA, the CDR3 is TGTGCCAGCTCACCCGGGACACAACAGCCCCAGCATTTT. Its protein product is CASSPGTQQPQHF.

The chain joins TRBV14 to TRBJ2-3; no definite D call. The CDR3 has 15 residues. Between the trimmed V and J ends, which lost 4 bases and 2 bases, there was a span of 13 bases. Germline V lookup: CDR1 SGHDN, CDR2 FVKESK. For the CDR3, the DNA is TGTGCCAGCAGCCGGGCCCTGTTCAACACAGATACGCAGTATTTT. This translates into CASSRALFNTDTQYF.

This chain connects TRBV6-6 to TRBJ1-3; a weak D match, TRBD1 (6 bases). V lost 5 bases and J 4 bases, leaving 15 bases between the germline ends. CDR1 is MNHNY, CDR2 SVGAGI, per germline (reference sequence). This CDR3 comprises 15 residues. The chain's CDR3 is CASSPSTGLGNTIYF. CDR3 bases: TGTGCCAGCAGTCCGAGTACAGGGTTAGGAAACACCATATATTTT.

The chain has TRBV9 and TRBJ2-5, with D tentatively TRBD2 (7 bases). V was trimmed by 0 bases and J by 3 bases, leaving 12 bases between them. The germline gives CDR1 SGDLS, CDR2 YYNGEE. The CDR3 runs to 15 residues. CDR3 in amino acids: CASSVDGGAKETQYF. The CDR3 DNA follows: TGTGCCAGCAGCGTAGATGGGGGGGCCAAAGAGACCCAGTACTTC.

The chain recombines TRBV18 with TRBJ2-7, with D perhaps matching TRBD1 or TRBD2 (5 bases each). V gave up 3 bases and J gave up 6 bases, with 15 bases separating them. From germline, CDR1 is KGHSH and CDR2 LQKENI. The CDR3 contains 14 residues. This CDR3 is CASSPTAGTGEQYF. The CDR3 DNA follows: TGTGCCAGCTCACCGACAGCAGGGACGGGCGAGCAGTACTTC.

The rearrangement links TRBV7-9 to TRBJ2-3; D possibly corresponds to TRBD2 (8 bases). The CDR3 runs 16 residues. The V and J ends lost 6 bases and 10 bases respectively, with 26 bases between them. Per the germline V gene, CDR1 is SEHNR and CDR2 is FQNEAQ (reference sequence). In DNA, the CDR3 is TGTGCCAGCAGTTCCTCGGGAGGGGGCGGCAAAGCGGCGCAGTATTTT. It specifies CASSSSGGGGKAAQYF.

This chain uses TRBV27 with TRBJ1-5; possible D gene TRBD1, 6 bases. The CDR3 contains 15 residues. Trimming removed 2 bases at V and 8 bases at J, with 16 bases between. Germline CDR1 is MNHEY and CDR2 is SMNVEV (reference sequence). The CDR3 DNA sequence: TGTGCCAGCAGTTTAGGACGCGGGGGGCCTGAGCCCCAGCATTTT. Residues: CASSLGRGGPEPQHF.

The chain is built from TRBV28 and TRBJ1-1, with a weak D call TRBD1 (5 bases). The CDR3 has 13 residues. The germline V gene has CDR1 MDHEN and CDR2 SYDVKM. The V end lost 5 bases, the J end lost 5 bases, and 12 bases lay between the germline ends. The CDR3 DNA sequence: TGTGCCAGCAGTCAGGGAAAGGGGACTGAAGCTTTCTTT. This translates into CASSQGKGTEAFF. The full variable domain, its missing parts supplied by reference TRBV28 and TRBJ1-1, is DVKVTQSSRYLVKRTGEKVFLECVQDMDHENMFWYRQDPGLGLRLIYFSYDVKMKEKGDIPEGYSVSREKKERFSLILESASTNQTSMYLCASSQGKGTEAFFGQGTRLTVV.

The chain uses TRBV2 and TRBJ2-7, with D hard to call. V was clipped by 7 bases and J by 0 bases, with 10 bases between them. CDR3 length equals 13 residues. Germline CDR1 reads SNHLY; CDR2 reads FYNNEI. The CDR3 nucleotides are TGTGCCAGCATGGACGGGTTCTCCTACGAGCAGTACTTC. This encodes CASMDGFSYEQYF.

The CDR3 nucleotides are TGTGCTAGCTCGCGGAACGAGGATCAGCCCCAGCATTTT. Translating it yields CASSRNEDQPQHF. V gene TRBV19 combines with J gene TRBJ1-5; unclear D gene. Germline loops: CDR1 LNHDA, CDR2 SQIVND (reference sequence). The CDR3 is 13 amino acids.

V is TRBV9 and J is TRBJ2-6; D is tentatively TRBD1 or TRBD2 (5 bases each). CDR1 is SGDLS and CDR2 is YYNGEE in the germline V gene. The CDR3 sequence is 16 residues long. V lost 0 bases and J 4 bases, leaving 11 bases between the germline ends. The CDR3 loop is CASSVGEGPGANVLTF. CDR3 DNA sequence: TGTGCCAGCAGCGTAGGAGAGGGGCCAGGGGCCAACGTCCTGACTTTC.

This chain uses TRBV5-6 with TRBJ2-7; D possibly corresponds to TRBD2 (5 bases). This CDR3 is built from 14 residues. Trimming left V 4 bases short and J 1 base short, with 12 bases between. Germline CDR1 reads SGHDT; CDR2 reads YYEEEE. CDR3: CASSRSGLSYEQYF. CDR3 nucleotides: TGTGCCAGCAGCCGATCCGGACTTTCCTACGAGCAGTACTTC.

As regards this clone: Other nucleotide sequences from this sample produce the same CDR3. The chain couples TRBV5-6 to TRBJ2-2; TRBD1 matches 8 bases. There are 16 residues in the CDR3. The trim removed 1 base at V and 5 bases at J, leaving 7 bases unmatched. Germline-derived CDR1 and CDR2 are SGHDT and YYEEEE. CDR3 nucleotides: TGTGCCAGCAGCTTGAGAACAGGGGGTAATACCGGGGAGCTGTTTTTT. Residues: CASSLRTGGNTGELFF. Based on the CDR3 plus reference TRBV5-6 and TRBJ2-2, the full variable domain is DAGVTQSPTHLIKTRGQQVTLRCSPKSGHDTVSWYQQALGQGPQFIFQYYEEEERQRGNFPDRFSGHQFPNYSSELNVNALLLGDSALYLCASSLRTGGNTGELFFGEGSRLTVL.

This chain links TRBV2 with TRBJ1-2; D is undetermined. Trimming cost V 7 bases and J 0 bases, with 9 bases left between them. The germline CDR1 and CDR2 sequences are SNHLY and FYNNEI. This CDR3 is 13 amino acids long. CDR3: CASTQSSNYGYTF. For the CDR3, the DNA is TGTGCCAGCACCCAGTCCTCTAACTATGGCTACACCTTC. Together with reference TRBV2 and TRBJ1-2, the CDR3 gives the full variable domain: EPEVTQTPSHQVTQMGQEVILRCVPISNHLYFYWYRQILGQKVEFLVSFYNNEISEKSEIFDDQFSVERPDGSNFTLKIRSTKLEDSAMYFCASTQSSNYGYTFGSGTRLTVV.

The chain employs TRBV25-1 and TRBJ2-5, with 10 positions matching TRBD2. CDR1 and CDR2 from the germline V gene are MGHDK and SYGVNS. V was clipped by 1 base and J by 7 bases; unmatched bases: 9. The CDR3 contains 16 residues. CDR3 in amino acids: CASSESRLAGVGTQYF. The CDR3 DNA reads as TGTGCCAGCAGTGAATCTCGCCTAGCGGGAGTGGGGACCCAGTACTTC. The complete variable domain, with remaining parts taken from reference TRBV25-1 and TRBJ2-5, reads EADIYQTPRYLVIGTGKKITLECSQTMGHDKMYWYQQDPGMELHLIHYSYGVNSTEKGDLSSESTVSRIRTEHFPLTLESARPSHTSQYLCASSESRLAGVGTQYFGPGTRLLVL.

The chain joins TRBV11-2 to TRBJ1-1; possible D gene TRBD1, 5 bases. V lost 1 base and J lost 1, with 13 bases in between. Germline loops: CDR1 SGHAT, CDR2 FQNNGV. The CDR3 covers 16 residues. The CDR3 here is CASSLATLTANTEAFF. CDR3 bases: TGTGCCAGCAGCTTAGCAACGTTGACAGCGAACACTGAAGCTTTCTTT.

This chain uses TRBV5-1 with TRBJ2-1; D perhaps matches TRBD1 (5 bases). CDR3 size: 16 residues. The V gene lost 1 base and the J gene lost 6 bases, with 17 bases spanning the gap. Germline V gene sequence: CDR1 SGHRS, CDR2 YFSETQ. The CDR3 DNA reads TGCGCCAGCAGCTTGCTTGGGCAGGGCACGTTCAATGAGCAGTTCTTC. Its translation: CASSLLGQGTFNEQFF.

The rearrangement links TRBV28 to TRBJ1-2; 8 nucleotides line up with TRBD1. The germline V gene has CDR1 MDHEN and CDR2 SYDVKM. With 4 bases clipped from V and 4 bases from J, the junction kept 8 bases outside the gene matches. This CDR3 has 15 amino acids. The chain's CDR3 is CASSSSGGEGYGYTF. CDR3 coding DNA: TGTGCCAGCAGTTCATCAGGGGGCGAGGGCTATGGCTACACCTTC.

The chain couples TRBV10-1 to TRBJ2-1; maybe TRBD1 (6 bases). The germline gives CDR1 WNHNN, CDR2 SYGVQD (reference sequence). This CDR3 spans 15 amino acids. Between the trimmed V and J ends, which lost 0 bases and 2 bases, there was a span of 8 bases. CDR3 sequence: CASSESPGAYNEQFF. DNA for the CDR3: TGCGCCAGCAGTGAGTCTCCAGGGGCCTACAATGAGCAGTTCTTC.

This chain uses TRBV5-4 with TRBJ2-7; 8 nucleotides align to TRBD1. Germline-derived CDR1 and CDR2 are SGHNT and YYREEE (reference sequence). J was trimmed by 3 bases and V by 0 bases; bases with no gene match: 8. The CDR3 sequence is 16 residues long. The CDR3 DNA sequence: TGTGCCAGCAGCTTGGGACAGGGGAGTTCCCTCTACGAGCAGTACTTC. The encoded protein is CASSLGQGSSLYEQYF.

The rearrangement joins TRBV5-6 to TRBJ1-6, with 9 nucleotides matching TRBD1. The J segment lost 6 bases and the V segment lost 5 bases, leaving 3 bases of the junction unmatched. Germline loops: CDR1 SGHDT, CDR2 YYEEEE. The CDR3 length is 14 residues. CDR3 nucleotide sequence: TGTGCCAGCAGTGAGGACAGGGGTAATTCACCCCTCCACTTT. This sequence encodes CASSEDRGNSPLHF.

The chain has TRBV21-1 and TRBJ1-5. TRBV21-1 constitutes a pseudogene. This CDR3 comprises 14 residues. The CDR3 DNA sequence: TGTGCCAGCAGCAAAACGCCGGTCCGTGTGCCCCAGCATTTT. It specifies CASSKTPVRVPQHF.

This clone was counted at least ten times. The genes are TRBV9 and TRBJ2-7; D call uncertain. Between the trimmed V and J ends, which lost 3 bases and 5 bases, there was a span of 15 bases. Germline loops: CDR1 SGDLS, CDR2 YYNGEE. This CDR3 has 14 residues. The CDR3 reads CASSGGTDSHEQYF. The DNA for the CDR3 is TGTGCCAGCAGCGGAGGAACAGATTCCCACGAGCAGTACTTC.